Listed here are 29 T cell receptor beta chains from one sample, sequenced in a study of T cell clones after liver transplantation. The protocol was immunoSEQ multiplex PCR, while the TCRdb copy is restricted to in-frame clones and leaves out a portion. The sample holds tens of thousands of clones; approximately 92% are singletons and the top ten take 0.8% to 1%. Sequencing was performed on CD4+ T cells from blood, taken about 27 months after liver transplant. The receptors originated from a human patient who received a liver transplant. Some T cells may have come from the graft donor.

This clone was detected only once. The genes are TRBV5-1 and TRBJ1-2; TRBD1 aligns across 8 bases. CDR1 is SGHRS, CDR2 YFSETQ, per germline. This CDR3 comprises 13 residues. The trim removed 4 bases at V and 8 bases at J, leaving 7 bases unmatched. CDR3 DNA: TGCGCCAGCAGCGCCGGGACAGGCGTCGGCTACACCTTC. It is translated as CASSAGTGVGYTF.

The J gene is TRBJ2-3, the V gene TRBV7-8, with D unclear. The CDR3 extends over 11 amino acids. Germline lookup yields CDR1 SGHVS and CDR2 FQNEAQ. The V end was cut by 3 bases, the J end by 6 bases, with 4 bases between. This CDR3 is CASSFRDTQYF. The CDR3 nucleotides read TGTGCCAGCAGCTTTCGGGATACGCAGTATTTT.

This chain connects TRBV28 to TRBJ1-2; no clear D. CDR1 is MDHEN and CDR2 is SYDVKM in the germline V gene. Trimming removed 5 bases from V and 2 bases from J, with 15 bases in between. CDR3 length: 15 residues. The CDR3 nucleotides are TGTGCCAGCAGTCCCGATCTCAGAATAAACTATGGCTACACCTTC. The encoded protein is CASSPDLRINYGYTF.

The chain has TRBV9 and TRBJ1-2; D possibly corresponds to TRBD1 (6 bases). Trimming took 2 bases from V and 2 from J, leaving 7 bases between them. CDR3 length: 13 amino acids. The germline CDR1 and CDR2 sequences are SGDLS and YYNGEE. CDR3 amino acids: CASSVGTNYGYTF. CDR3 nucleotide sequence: TGTGCCAGCAGCGTTGGGACAAACTATGGCTACACCTTC.

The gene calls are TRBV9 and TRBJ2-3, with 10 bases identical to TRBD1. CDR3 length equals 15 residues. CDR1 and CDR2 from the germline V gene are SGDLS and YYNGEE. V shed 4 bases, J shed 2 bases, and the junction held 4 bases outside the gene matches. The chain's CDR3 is CASSPRQGATDTQYF. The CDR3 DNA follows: TGTGCCAGCAGCCCCAGACAGGGGGCCACAGATACGCAGTATTTT.

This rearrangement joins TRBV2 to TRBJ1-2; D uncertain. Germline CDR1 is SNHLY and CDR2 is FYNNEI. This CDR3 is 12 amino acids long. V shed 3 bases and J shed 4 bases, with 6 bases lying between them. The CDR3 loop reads CASSDGLYGYTF. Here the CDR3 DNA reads TGTGCCAGCAGTGATGGACTCTATGGCTACACCTTC.

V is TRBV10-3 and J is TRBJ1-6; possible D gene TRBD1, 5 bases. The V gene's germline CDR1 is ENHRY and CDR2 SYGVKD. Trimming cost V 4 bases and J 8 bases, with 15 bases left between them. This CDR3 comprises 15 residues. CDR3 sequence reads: CAISGAKPGDSPLHF. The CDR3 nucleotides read TGTGCCATCAGTGGGGCGAAACCGGGGGATTCACCCCTCCACTTT.

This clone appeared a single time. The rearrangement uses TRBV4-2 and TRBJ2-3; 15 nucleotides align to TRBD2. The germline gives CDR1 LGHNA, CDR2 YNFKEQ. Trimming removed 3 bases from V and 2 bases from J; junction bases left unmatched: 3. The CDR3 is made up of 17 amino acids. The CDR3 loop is CASSQGTSGRFTDTQYF. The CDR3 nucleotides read TGTGCCAGCAGCCAGGGGACTAGCGGGAGGTTCACAGATACGCAGTATTTT.

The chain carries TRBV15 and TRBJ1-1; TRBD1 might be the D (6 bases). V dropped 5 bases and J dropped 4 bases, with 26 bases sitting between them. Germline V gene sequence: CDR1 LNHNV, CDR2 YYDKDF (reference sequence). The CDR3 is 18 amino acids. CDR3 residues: CATSGTRQGSVKATEAFF. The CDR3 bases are TGTGCCACCAGCGGAACTAGGCAGGGGAGTGTTAAGGCCACTGAAGCTTTCTTT.

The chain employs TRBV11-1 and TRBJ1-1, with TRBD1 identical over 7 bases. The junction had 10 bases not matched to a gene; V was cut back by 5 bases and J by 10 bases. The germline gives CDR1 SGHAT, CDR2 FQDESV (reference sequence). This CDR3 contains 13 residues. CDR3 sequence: CASSLATGRIAFF. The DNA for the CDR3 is TGTGCCAGCAGCCTGGCGACAGGGAGGATAGCTTTCTTT.

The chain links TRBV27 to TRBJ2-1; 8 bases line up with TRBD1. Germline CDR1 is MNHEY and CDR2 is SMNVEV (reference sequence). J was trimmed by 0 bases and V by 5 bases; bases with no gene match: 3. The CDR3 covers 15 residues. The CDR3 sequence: CASSLDRGSYNEQFF. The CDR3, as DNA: TGTGCCAGCAGTCTAGACAGGGGCTCCTACAATGAGCAGTTCTTC.

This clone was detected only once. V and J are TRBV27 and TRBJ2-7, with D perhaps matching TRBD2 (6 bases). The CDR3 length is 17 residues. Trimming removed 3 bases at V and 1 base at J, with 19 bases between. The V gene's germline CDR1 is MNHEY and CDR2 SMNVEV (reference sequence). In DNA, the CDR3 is TGTGCCAGCAGTTTTGTATACGGGAGCGGACCTTCCTACGAGCAGTACTTC. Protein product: CASSFVYGSGPSYEQYF.

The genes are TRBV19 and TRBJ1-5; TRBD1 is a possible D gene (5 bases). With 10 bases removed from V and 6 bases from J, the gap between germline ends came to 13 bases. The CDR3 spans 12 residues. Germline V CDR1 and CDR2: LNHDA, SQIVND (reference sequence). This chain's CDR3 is CATGGVSQPQHF. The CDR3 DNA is TGTGCCACTGGAGGGGTGAGTCAGCCCCAGCATTTT. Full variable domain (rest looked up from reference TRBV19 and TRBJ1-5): DGGITQSPKYLFRKEGQNVTLSCEQNLNHDAMYWYRQDPGQGLRLIYYSQIVNDFQKGDIAEGYSVSREKKESFPLTVTSAQKNPTAFYLCATGGVSQPQHFGDGTRLSIL.

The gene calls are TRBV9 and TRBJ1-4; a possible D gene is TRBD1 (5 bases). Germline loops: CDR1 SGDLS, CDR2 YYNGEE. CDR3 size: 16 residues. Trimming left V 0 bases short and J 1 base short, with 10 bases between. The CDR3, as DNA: TGTGCCAGCAGCGTAGGAGGGGCCAGAACTAATGAAAAACTGTTTTTT. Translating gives CASSVGGARTNEKLFF.

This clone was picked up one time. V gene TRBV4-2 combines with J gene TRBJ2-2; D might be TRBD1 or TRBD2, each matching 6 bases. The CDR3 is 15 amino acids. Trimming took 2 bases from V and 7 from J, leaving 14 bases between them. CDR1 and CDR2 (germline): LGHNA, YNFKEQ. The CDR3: CASSQRGEFRGELFF. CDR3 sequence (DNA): TGTGCCAGCAGCCAAAGGGGGGAATTCCGCGGGGAGCTGTTTTTT.

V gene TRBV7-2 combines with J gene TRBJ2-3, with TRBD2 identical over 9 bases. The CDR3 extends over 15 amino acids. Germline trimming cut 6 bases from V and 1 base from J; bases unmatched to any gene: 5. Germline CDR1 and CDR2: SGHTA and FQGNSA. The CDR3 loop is CASRRRLAGTDTQYF. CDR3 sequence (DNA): TGTGCCAGCAGACGCCGACTAGCGGGCACAGATACGCAGTATTTT.

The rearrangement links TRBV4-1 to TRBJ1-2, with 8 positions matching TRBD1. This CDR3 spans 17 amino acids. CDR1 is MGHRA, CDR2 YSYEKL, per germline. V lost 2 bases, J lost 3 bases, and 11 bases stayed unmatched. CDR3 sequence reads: CASSQSERTGKDYGYTF. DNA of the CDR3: TGCGCCAGCAGCCAATCCGAGAGGACAGGGAAGGACTATGGCTACACCTTC.

The CDR3 nucleotides read TGTGCCACCCAGCGGGAAGGAACCGGGGAGCTGTTTTTT. This codes for CATQREGTGELFF. The chain combines TRBV10-3 with TRBJ2-2; TRBD2 matches at 7 bases. V lost 10 bases, J lost 5 bases, and 7 bases stayed unmatched. The CDR3 loop spans 13 amino acids. The germline CDR1 and CDR2 sequences are ENHRY and SYGVKD.

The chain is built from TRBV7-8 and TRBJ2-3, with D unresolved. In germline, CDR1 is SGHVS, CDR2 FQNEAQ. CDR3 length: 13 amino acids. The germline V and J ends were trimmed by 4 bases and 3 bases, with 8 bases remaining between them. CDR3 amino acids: CASSSPSTDTQYF. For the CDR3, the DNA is TGTGCCAGCAGCTCCCCCTCGACAGATACGCAGTATTTT.

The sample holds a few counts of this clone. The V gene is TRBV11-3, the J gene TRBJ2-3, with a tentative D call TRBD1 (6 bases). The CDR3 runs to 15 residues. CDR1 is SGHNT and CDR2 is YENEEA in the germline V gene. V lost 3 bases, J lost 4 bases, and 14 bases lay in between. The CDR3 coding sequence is TGTGCCAGCAGCTTCGATCCCAGGGGCCCAGATACGCAGTATTTT. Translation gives CASSFDPRGPDTQYF. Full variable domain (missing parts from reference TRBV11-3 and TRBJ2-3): EAGVVQSPRYKIIEKKQPVAFWCNPISGHNTLYWYLQNLGQGPELLIRYENEEAVDDSQLPKDRFSAERLKGVDSTLKIQPAELGDSAVYLCASSFDPRGPDTQYFGPGTRLTVL.

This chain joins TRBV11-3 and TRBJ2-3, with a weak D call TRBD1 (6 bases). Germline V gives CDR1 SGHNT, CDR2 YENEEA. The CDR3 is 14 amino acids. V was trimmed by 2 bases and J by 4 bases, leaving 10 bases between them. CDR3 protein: CASSLLSGADTQYF. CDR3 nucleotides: TGTGCCAGCAGCTTACTATCAGGGGCAGATACGCAGTATTTT.

CDR3 DNA sequence: TGTGCCAGTAGTATAAAAGGGACTGAGATGGACACTGAAGCTTTCTTT. Protein product: CASSIKGTEMDTEAFF. The chain recombines TRBV19 with TRBJ1-1; D is perhaps TRBD1 (5 bases). Germline loops: CDR1 LNHDA, CDR2 SQIVND (reference sequence). The CDR3 totals 16 residues. V lost 2 bases and J lost 3, with 16 bases in between.

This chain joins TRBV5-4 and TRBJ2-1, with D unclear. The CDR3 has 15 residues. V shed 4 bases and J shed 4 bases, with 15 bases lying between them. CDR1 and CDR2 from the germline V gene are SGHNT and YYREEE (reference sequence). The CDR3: CASSDPLRMYNEQFF. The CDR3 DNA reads TGTGCCAGCAGCGACCCGTTGCGGATGTACAATGAGCAGTTCTTC.

CDR3 nucleotides: TGCGCCAGCAGCTCGACAGGGGGCGCGACAGATACGCAGTATTTT. Its translation is CASSSTGGATDTQYF. The V and J genes are TRBV5-1 and TRBJ2-3; 10 nucleotides align to TRBD1. The length of the CDR3 is 15 residues. Germline V gene sequence: CDR1 SGHRS, CDR2 YFSETQ. V trimming: 3 bases; J trimming: 3 bases; junction bases outside the gene matches: 4.

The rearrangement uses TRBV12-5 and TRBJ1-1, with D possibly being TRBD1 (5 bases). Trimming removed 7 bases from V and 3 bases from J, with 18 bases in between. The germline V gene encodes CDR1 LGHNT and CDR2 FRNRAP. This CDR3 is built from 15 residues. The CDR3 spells CASALGGVVYTEAFF. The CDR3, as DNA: TGTGCTAGTGCCCTTGGGGGGGTGGTGTACACTGAAGCTTTCTTT. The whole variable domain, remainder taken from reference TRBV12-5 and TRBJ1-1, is DARVTQTPRHKVTEMGQEVTMRCQPILGHNTVFWYRQTMMQGLELLAYFRNRAPLDDSGMPKDRFSAEMPDATLATLKIQPSEPRDSAVYFCASALGGVVYTEAFFGQGTRLTVV.

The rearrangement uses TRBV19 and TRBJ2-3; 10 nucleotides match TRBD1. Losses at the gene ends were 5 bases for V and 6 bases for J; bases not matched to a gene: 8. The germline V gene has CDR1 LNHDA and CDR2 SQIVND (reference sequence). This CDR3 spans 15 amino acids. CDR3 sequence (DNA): TGTGCCAGTAGTGGGAGACAGGGGGCTAAGGATACGCAGTATTTT. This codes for CASSGRQGAKDTQYF.

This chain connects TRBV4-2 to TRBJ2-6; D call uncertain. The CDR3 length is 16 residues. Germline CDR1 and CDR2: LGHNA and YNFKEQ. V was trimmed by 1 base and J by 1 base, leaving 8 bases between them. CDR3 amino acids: CASSQGLMSGANVLTF. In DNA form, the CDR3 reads TGTGCCAGCAGCCAAGGCCTTATGTCTGGGGCCAACGTCCTGACTTTC.

The CDR3 region is CASSIAGRVNTEAFF. In DNA, the CDR3 is TGTGCCAGTAGTATAGCGGGCAGGGTGAACACTGAAGCTTTCTTT. The chain carries TRBV19 and TRBJ1-1, with D perhaps TRBD1 (5 bases). Germline lookup yields CDR1 LNHDA and CDR2 SQIVND (reference sequence). Trimming took off 1 base at V and 0 bases at J, with 9 bases between the two ends. This CDR3 has 15 amino acids.

Written as DNA, the CDR3 is TGCAGCGTTGGCCCCCTGGCAGAGACTGAAGCTTTCTTT. Its translation is CSVGPLAETEAFF. The chain couples TRBV29-1 to TRBJ1-1; D uncertain. The V gene's germline CDR1 is SQVTM and CDR2 ANQGSEA. V lost 4 bases and J 5 bases, leaving 14 bases between the germline ends. The CDR3 is 13 residues long.